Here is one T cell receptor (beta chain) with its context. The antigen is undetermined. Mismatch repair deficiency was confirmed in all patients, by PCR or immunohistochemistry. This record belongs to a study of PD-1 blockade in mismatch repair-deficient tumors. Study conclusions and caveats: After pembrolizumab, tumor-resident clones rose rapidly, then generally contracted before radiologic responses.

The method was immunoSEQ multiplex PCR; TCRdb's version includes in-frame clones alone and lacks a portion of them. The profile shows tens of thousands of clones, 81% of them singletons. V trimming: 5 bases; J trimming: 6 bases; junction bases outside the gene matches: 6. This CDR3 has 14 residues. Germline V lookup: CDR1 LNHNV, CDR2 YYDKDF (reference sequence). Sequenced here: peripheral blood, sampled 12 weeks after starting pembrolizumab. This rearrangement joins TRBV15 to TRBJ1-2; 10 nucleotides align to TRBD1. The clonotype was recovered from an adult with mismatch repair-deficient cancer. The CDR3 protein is CATSGLDRGDGYTF. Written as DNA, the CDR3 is TGTGCCACCAGCGGCTTGGACAGGGGGGATGGCTACACCTTC.